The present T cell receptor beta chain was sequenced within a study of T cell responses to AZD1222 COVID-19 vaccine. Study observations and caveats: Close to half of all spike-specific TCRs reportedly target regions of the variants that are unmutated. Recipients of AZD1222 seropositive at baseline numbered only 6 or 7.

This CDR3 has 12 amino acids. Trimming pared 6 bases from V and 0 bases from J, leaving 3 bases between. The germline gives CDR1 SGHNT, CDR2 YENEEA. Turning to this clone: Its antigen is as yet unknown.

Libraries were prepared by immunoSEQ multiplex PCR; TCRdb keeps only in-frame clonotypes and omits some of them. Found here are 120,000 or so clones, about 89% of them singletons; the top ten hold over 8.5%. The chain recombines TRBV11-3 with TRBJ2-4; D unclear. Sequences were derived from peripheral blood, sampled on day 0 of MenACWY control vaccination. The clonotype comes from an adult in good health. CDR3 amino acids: CASSSAKNIQYF. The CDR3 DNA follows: TGTGCCAGCAGTTCAGCCAAAAACATTCAGTACTTC.